This is a list of T cell receptor beta chains from one sample in a study of cytomegalovirus exposure and HLA in healthy donors. Produced via immunoSEQ multiplex PCR; TCRdb's table is partial and in-frame only. The sample yields under 75,000 clones, 74% seen once. The sample taken for sequencing was PBMCs. The receptors originated from a human donor in good health. Each CDR3 is given with its conserved first and last residue. The D gene is left open where the match is weak. Clone size is stated in some rows and not others, as once, few, many or a class when expanded.

TRBD2	TRBV10-3	NA	TRBJ2-3	TGTGCCACCCAGCGGGAGGGGAGGGGAGATACGCAGTATTTT	CATQREGRGDTQYF
TRBD2	TRBV7-9	NA	TRBJ2-7	TGTGCCAGCAGCTTCCCGGGGACTAGCGGGAGAGTCGAGCAGTACTTC	CASSFPGTSGRVEQYF
TRBD2	TRBV28	NA	TRBJ2-2	TGTGCCAGCAGCAGAGCCGCGGGAGCCGGGGAGCTGTTTTTT	CASSRAAGAGELFF
TRBD1	TRBV5-1	NA	TRBJ1-2	TGCGCCAGCGGACGGGACAGCTTAGATGGCTACACCTTC	CASGRDSLDGYTF
TRBD1	TRBV19	few	TRBJ2-7	TGTGCCAGTAGTATCGCGTGGGACAGCTCCTACGAGCAGTACTTC	CASSIAWDSSYEQYF
NA	TRBV27	once	TRBJ1-1	TGTGCCAGCAGCAGTGACAGGCAGAACACTGAAGCTTTCTTT	CASSSDRQNTEAFF
TRBD1	TRBV7-3	NA	TRBJ2-5	TGTGCCAGCAGCTTAAATCCCCCTGGACAGGGAGAGACCCAGTACTTC	CASSLNPPGQGETQYF
TRBD1	TRBV18	few	TRBJ1-4	TGTGCCAGCTCACCGAATACAGGGGGAGCTAATGAAAAACTGTTTTTT	CASSPNTGGANEKLFF
NA	TRBV28	NA	TRBJ2-1	TGTGCCAGCAGTTCGGCTAGCGCATCGAACAATGAGCAGTTCTTC	CASSSASASNNEQFF
NA	TRBV28	medium-sized	TRBJ1-5	TGTGCCTCGAGCGTAGTCAATCAGCCCCAGCATTTT	CASSVVNQPQHF
TRBD1	TRBV6-5	few	TRBJ2-7	TGTGCCAGCAGTGAAGAAGGGACAGGGGGACAGCAGTACTTC	CASSEEGTGGQQYF
TRBD2	TRBV25-1	NA	TRBJ2-1	TGTGCCAGCAGTGAATCTGCGGGGGGATCCTACAATGAGCAGTTCTTC	CASSESAGGSYNEQFF
NA	TRBV4-2	NA	TRBJ1-4	TGTGCCAGCAGCACCCCCGGGATAACTAATGAAAAACTGTTTTTT	CASSTPGITNEKLFF
NA	TRBV7-9	medium-sized	TRBJ1-1	TGTGCCAGCAGCTTAGAGCAGGGGCGAGCTTTCTTT	CASSLEQGRAFF
NA	TRBV13	NA	TRBJ2-2	TGTGCCAGCAGCTTACAGGCTTCCCTTTTGTCCGGGGAGCTGTTTTTT	CASSLQASLLSGELFF
NA	TRBV7-9	few	TRBJ2-3	TGTGCCAGCAGCTTAACCGCCCTAGGGGGACAGTATTTT	CASSLTALGGQYF
TRBD1	TRBV5-6	few	TRBJ2-5	TGTGCCAGCAGCTTGCTGGGGGACAGGGGGCAAGAGACCCAGTACTTC	CASSLLGDRGQETQYF
TRBD1	TRBV27	once	TRBJ1-1	TGTGCCAGCAGTTTACAGGGGGCGCCTGAAGCTTTCTTT	CASSLQGAPEAFF
NA	TRBV25-1	NA	TRBJ1-5	TGTGCCAGCAGTGAATCCGAGACAGGTAGCAATCAGCCCCAGCATTTT	CASSESETGSNQPQHF
NA	TRBV5-1	few	TRBJ1-1	TGCGCCAGCAGCTTGGGGGCGGGTCACACTGAAGCTTTCTTT	CASSLGAGHTEAFF
NA	TRBV2	few	TRBJ2-7	TGTGCCGCTAAGACAGACTCCTACGAGCAGTACTTC	CAAKTDSYEQYF
NA	TRBV10-3	NA	TRBJ2-4	TGTGCCATCAGTGTGGACAGGGAGGGGAACATTCAGTACTTC	CAISVDREGNIQYF
NA	TRBV11-2	NA	TRBJ2-3	TGTGCCAGCAGCTTAGGGGGGCTGAATACGCAGTATTTT	CASSLGGLNTQYF
NA	TRBV15	NA	TRBJ1-1	TGTGCCACCAGCCAACTTCGGAGCGGGGACACTGAAGCTTTCTTT	CATSQLRSGDTEAFF
NA	TRBV6-6	NA	TRBJ2-7	TGTGCCAGCAGTTACTCCCAGGGAGGACACGAGCAGTACTTC	CASSYSQGGHEQYF
TRBD1	TRBV7-8	NA	TRBJ1-1	TGTGCCAGCAGCTCCTGGACAGGAATGAACACTGAAGCTTTCTTT	CASSSWTGMNTEAFF
TRBD2	TRBV30	NA	TRBJ2-2	TGTGCCTGGAGTAGGGGCGGGAGGAGGAACACCGGGGAGCTGTTTTTT	CAWSRGGRRNTGELFF
TRBD1	TRBV11-3	NA	TRBJ2-3	TGTGCCAGCAGCTTTTTACAGGGGGCGGGAGATACGCAGTATTTT	CASSFLQGAGDTQYF
TRBD2	TRBV5-6	NA	TRBJ2-3	TGTGCCAGCAGCTCTCCGGGACTAGCGTTTTATACGCAGTATTTT	CASSSPGLAFYTQYF